This T cell receptor beta chain is from a study of blood T cell repertoires in COVID-19. Study information: COVID-19 samples collected from the United States, Italy and Spain covered acute and convalescent phases. Nucleic acid was either cDNA or gDNA, and it came from T cells, B-cell-depleted T cells, or PBMCs.

The V gene end was trimmed by 0 bases and the J gene end by 0 bases; junction bases not matched to a gene: 5. The CDR3 spans 16 residues. Looked up from germline, CDR1 is SGHKS and CDR2 is YYEKEE (reference sequence). The protocol was immunoSEQ multiplex PCR, while the TCRdb copy is restricted to in-frame clones and leaves out a portion. The sample has about 51,000 clones, under 95% seen once. This clone was counted a single time. The sequencing sample was made of peripheral blood. This clonotype was sampled from a man aged 45-65 years with acute or convalescent COVID-19. This chain uses TRBV5-5 with TRBJ2-7; the match to TRBD2 covers 8 bases. As DNA, the CDR3 is TGTGCCAGCAGCTTGGTTAGCGGGGCTAACTCCTACGAGCAGTACTTC. Translating it yields CASSLVSGANSYEQYF.